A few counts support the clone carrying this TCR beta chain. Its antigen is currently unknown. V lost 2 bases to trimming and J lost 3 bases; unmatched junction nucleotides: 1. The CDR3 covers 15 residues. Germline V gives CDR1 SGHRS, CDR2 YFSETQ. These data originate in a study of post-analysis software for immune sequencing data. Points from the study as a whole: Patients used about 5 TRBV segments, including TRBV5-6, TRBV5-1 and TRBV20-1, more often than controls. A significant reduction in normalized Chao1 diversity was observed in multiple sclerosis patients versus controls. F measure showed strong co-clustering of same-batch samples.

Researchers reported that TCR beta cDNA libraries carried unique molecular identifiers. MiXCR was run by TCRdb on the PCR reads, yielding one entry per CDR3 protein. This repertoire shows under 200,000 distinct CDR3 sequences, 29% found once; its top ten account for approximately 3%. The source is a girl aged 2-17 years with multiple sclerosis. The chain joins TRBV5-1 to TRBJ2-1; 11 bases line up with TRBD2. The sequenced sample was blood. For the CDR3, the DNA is TGCGCCAGCAGCTTTAGCGGGGGGGGCTACAATGAGCAGTTCTTC. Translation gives CASSFSGGGYNEQFF.